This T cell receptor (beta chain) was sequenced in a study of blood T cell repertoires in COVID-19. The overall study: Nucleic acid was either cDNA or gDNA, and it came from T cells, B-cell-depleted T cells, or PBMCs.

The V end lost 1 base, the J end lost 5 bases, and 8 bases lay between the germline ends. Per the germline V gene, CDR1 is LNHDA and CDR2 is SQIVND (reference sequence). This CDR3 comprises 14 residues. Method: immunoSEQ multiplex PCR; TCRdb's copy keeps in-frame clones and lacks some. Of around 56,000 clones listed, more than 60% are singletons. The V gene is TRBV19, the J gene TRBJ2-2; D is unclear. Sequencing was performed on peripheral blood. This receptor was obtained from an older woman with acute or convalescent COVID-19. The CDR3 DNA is TGTGCCAGTAGTATAGTGGCCAGAACCGGGGAGCTGTTTTTT. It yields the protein CASSIVARTGELFF.